This entry describes one T cell receptor beta chain. The data are from a study of blood T cell repertoires in COVID-19. Whole-study context: From T cells, B-cell-depleted T cells, or PBMCs came the material, which was cDNA or gDNA.

Original analysis: Quantification of nucleated cells was approximated via reference gene primer amplification. TCRdb keeps only in-frame clones here, not all; method: immunoSEQ multiplex PCR. The DNA gave D and trimming, while V, J and clone size come from that table. The sample gives over 150,000 clones, around 80% of which show up once; 2.5% to 3% is in the top ten. This sequence originates from a woman aged 55 to 70 with acute or convalescent COVID-19. The sequencing sample was made of peripheral blood.

CDR3 amino acids: CASSDWSGASYEQYF. The CDR3 DNA is TGTGCCAGCAGCGACTGGTCAGGGGCGTCTTACGAGCAGTACTTC. This chain connects TRBV7-9 to TRBJ2-7; D is possibly TRBD1 (6 bases). The CDR3 has 15 amino acids. The germline gives CDR1 SEHNR, CDR2 FQNEAQ (reference sequence). V dropped 5 bases and J dropped 4 bases, with 18 bases sitting between them.